The next 24 T cell receptor beta chains were all read from a single sample in a study of blood T cell repertoires in COVID-19. Generated by immunoSEQ multiplex PCR, the TCRdb table keeps only in-frame clones and is missing some. The sample lists about 180,000 clones, 70% to 90% occurring once. Sequenced input: peripheral blood. The origin of the receptors is a human donor with active or convalescent COVID-19. The donor label of this sample is uncertain.

The chain links TRBV5-1 to TRBJ2-7; 11 bases are shared with TRBD2. Unmatched junction bases numbered 13, after V lost 0 bases and J lost 5 bases. There are 18 residues in the CDR3. Looked up from germline, CDR1 is SGHRS and CDR2 is YFSETQ. The CDR3 nucleotides are TGCGCCAGCAGCTTGGATCCCACTAGCGGGAGTATGTGGAACGAGCAGTACTTC. It specifies CASSLDPTSGSMWNEQYF.

This chain joins TRBV19 and TRBJ2-7; TRBD2 is a possible D gene (6 bases). The CDR3 has 15 residues. V lost 3 bases and J 0 bases, leaving 12 bases between the germline ends. Germline-derived CDR1 and CDR2 are LNHDA and SQIVND (reference sequence). CDR3 bases: TGTGCCAGTAGTATCTTCGGGAGCAGCTCCTACGAGCAGTACTTC. Its translation: CASSIFGSSSYEQYF.

J is TRBJ2-3 and V is TRBV3-1 (or the pseudogene TRBV3-2), with D tentatively TRBD1 (5 bases). Trimming cost V 4 bases and J 5 bases, with 13 bases left between them. CDR3 length: 14 amino acids. The germline CDR1 and CDR2 sequences are LGHDT and YNNKEL (reference sequence). CDR3 in amino acids: CASSPSWGGDTQYF. CDR3 bases: TGTGCCAGCAGCCCGTCGTGGGGCGGAGATACGCAGTATTTT.

The chain recombines TRBV16 with TRBJ1-4; D uncertain. The germline gives CDR1 KGHSY, CDR2 FQNENV. The CDR3 spans 14 residues. The germline V and J ends were trimmed by 4 bases and 6 bases, with 12 bases remaining between them. The CDR3 loop reads CASSPSVVDEKLFF. CDR3 coding DNA: TGTGCCAGCAGCCCGTCCGTCGTCGATGAAAAACTGTTTTTT.

This clone occurred once. The CDR3 sequence is CASSRPTSGEAQETQYF. Here the CDR3 DNA reads TGTGCCAGCAGCCGACCGACTAGCGGAGAAGCTCAAGAGACCCAGTACTTC. The chain uses TRBV3-1 (or the pseudogene TRBV3-2) and TRBJ2-5, with 9 bases that match TRBD2. The V gene end was trimmed by 4 bases and the J gene end by 2 bases; junction bases not matched to a gene: 11. The CDR3 is made up of 17 amino acids. CDR1 and CDR2 from the germline V gene are LGHDT and YNNKEL (reference sequence).

This clone occurred once. The rearrangement links TRBV6-4 to TRBJ2-2; 11 bases are shared with TRBD2. Germline V gene data show CDR1 as MRHNA and CDR2 as SNTAGT. With V trimmed by 6 bases and J by 4 bases, 7 bases remained unmatched. CDR3 size: 16 residues. DNA for the CDR3: TGTGCCAGCAGATCTAGCGGGGGGTCCCCCACCGGGGAGCTGTTTTTT. Protein sequence: CASRSSGGSPTGELFF.

This clone was found once. The rearrangement joins TRBV4-2 to TRBJ1-2; TRBD1 might be the D (5 bases). Germline assignment: CDR1 LGHNA and CDR2 YNFKEQ. The V end lost 0 bases, the J end lost 4 bases, and 15 bases lay between the germline ends. The CDR3 is 16 amino acids. CDR3 DNA: TGTGCCAGCAGCCAAGATGATTCCGACAGCCTCTATGGCTACACCTTC. Translation gives CASSQDDSDSLYGYTF.

This clone has just one count. The chain links TRBV5-1 to TRBJ2-2, with D possibly TRBD1 on 5 matching bases. The CDR3 runs to 14 residues. Germline V gene lookup returns CDR1 SGHRS and CDR2 YFSETQ. The germline V and J ends were trimmed by 2 bases and 4 bases, with 9 bases remaining between them. The CDR3, as DNA: TGCGCCAGCAGCTTTCAGGGTGGCACCGGGGAGCTGTTTTTT. Protein product: CASSFQGGTGELFF. The complete variable domain, with remaining parts taken from reference TRBV5-1 and TRBJ2-2, reads KAGVTQTPRYLIKTRGQQVTLSCSPISGHRSVSWYQQTPGQGLQFLFEYFSETQRNKGNFPGRFSGRQFSNSRSEMNVSTLELGDSALYLCASSFQGGTGELFFGEGSRLTVL.

The chain recombines TRBV5-4 with TRBJ2-1; no clear D. CDR3 length: 16 residues. V lost 4 bases, J lost 0 bases, and 14 bases lay in between. Germline-derived CDR1 and CDR2 are SGHNT and YYREEE (reference sequence). The CDR3, as DNA: TGTGCCAGCAGCCCGCCTACTACCTCCTCCTACAATGAGCAGTTCTTC. It encodes CASSPPTTSSYNEQFF.

The chain combines TRBV6-4 with TRBJ1-5; the D is unclear. The V end lost 6 bases, the J end lost 0 bases, and 18 bases lay between the germline ends. The CDR3 length is 17 residues. CDR1 and CDR2 (germline): MRHNA, SNTAGT. CDR3 residues: CASSPGEWSYSNQPQHF. CDR3 DNA: TGTGCCAGCAGCCCCGGGGAGTGGTCCTATAGCAATCAGCCCCAGCATTTT.

This chain's CDR3 is CASSFFGGGELFF. CDR3 coding DNA: TGTGCCAGCAGCTTTTTCGGGGGCGGGGAGCTGTTTTTT. The chain is built from TRBV5-6 and TRBJ2-2; possible D gene TRBD2, 6 bases. CDR1 is SGHDT and CDR2 is YYEEEE in the germline V gene. CDR3 length: 13 amino acids. Trimming removed 2 bases from V and 7 bases from J, with 9 bases in between. The full variable domain, with the rest looked up from reference TRBV5-6 and TRBJ2-2, is DAGVTQSPTHLIKTRGQQVTLRCSPKSGHDTVSWYQQALGQGPQFIFQYYEEEERQRGNFPDRFSGHQFPNYSSELNVNALLLGDSALYLCASSFFGGGELFFGEGSRLTVL.

This chain joins TRBV6-2 or TRBV6-3 and TRBJ2-1; TRBD2 aligns across 11 bases. CDR1 and CDR2 (germline): MNHEY, SVGEGT. The CDR3 consists of 16 residues. The V gene end was trimmed by 4 bases and the J gene end by 8 bases; junction bases not matched to a gene: 10. In DNA, the CDR3 is TGTGCCAGCAGTTCCCAGATACTAGCGGGAGCTTATGAGCAGTTCTTC. Protein product: CASSSQILAGAYEQFF.

J is TRBJ1-1 and V is TRBV18; 7 bases fit TRBD1. Germline loops: CDR1 KGHSH, CDR2 LQKENI. This CDR3 has 13 amino acids. With 3 bases clipped from V and 5 bases from J, the junction kept 3 bases outside the gene matches. The CDR3 DNA follows: TGTGCCAGCTCACCGCAGGGGGGTACTGAAGCTTTCTTT. Translation gives CASSPQGGTEAFF.

V is TRBV27 and J is TRBJ1-1, with 7 bases matching TRBD1. The CDR3 sequence is 14 residues long. Germline V lookup: CDR1 MNHEY, CDR2 SMNVEV (reference sequence). V was pared by 5 bases and J by 2 bases, with 5 bases of the junction left unmatched. This CDR3 reads CASSVQGPNTEAFF. CDR3 DNA sequence: TGTGCCAGCAGTGTACAGGGGCCTAACACTGAAGCTTTCTTT.

This sequence joins TRBV7-2 and TRBJ1-2, with TRBD1 as a possible D gene (6 bases). From germline, CDR1 is SGHTA and CDR2 FQGNSA. Trimming stripped 6 bases from V and 8 bases from J, with 16 bases between. The CDR3 runs 13 residues. CDR3 in amino acids: CASSRGGTLGYTF. The CDR3 DNA is TGTGCCAGCAGTCGTGGGGGCACACTGGGCTACACCTTC.

The chain joins TRBV13 to TRBJ1-2; possible D gene TRBD1, 5 bases. The V gene's germline CDR1 is PRHDT and CDR2 FYEKMQ (reference sequence). This CDR3 comprises 13 residues. V lost 0 bases to trimming and J lost 6 bases, with 8 bases between them. The CDR3 nucleotides are TGTGCCAGCAGCTTAGGGCGGGGGGATGGCTACACCTTC. This encodes CASSLGRGDGYTF.

The chain has TRBV7-2 and TRBJ2-7, with TRBD2 as a possible D gene (6 bases). V lost 5 bases to trimming and J lost 4 bases, with 18 bases between them. This CDR3 spans 15 amino acids. The V gene's germline CDR1 is SGHTA and CDR2 FQGNSA. The CDR3 here is CASSEGTPREYEQYF. The CDR3 DNA follows: TGTGCCAGCAGCGAAGGGACTCCAAGAGAGTACGAGCAGTACTTC.

The chain carries TRBV2 and TRBJ2-7; TRBD2 is a possible D gene (6 bases). The CDR3 is 14 amino acids. Per germline, CDR1 SNHLY and CDR2 FYNNEI. The V gene lost 3 bases and the J gene lost 7 bases, with 16 bases spanning the gap. In nucleotides, the CDR3 is TGTGCCAGCAGTGAGCGGGGACTCGGTGGGGAGCAGTACTTC. It yields the protein CASSERGLGGEQYF.

CDR3 amino acids: CASSPGGDRAQTEAFF. The CDR3 DNA follows: TGTGCCAGCAGCCCCGGGGGGGACAGGGCGCAAACTGAAGCTTTCTTT. V usage is TRBV5-4 and J usage is TRBJ1-1; TRBD1 agrees at 9 bases. Germline CDR1 SGHNT, CDR2 YYREEE (reference sequence). The CDR3 runs to 16 residues. V gave up 4 bases and J gave up 5 bases; unmatched junction bases: 12.

The rearrangement uses TRBV13 and TRBJ1-1; possibly TRBD1 for D (6 bases). V was trimmed by 5 bases and J by 0 bases, leaving 13 bases between them. The germline CDR1 and CDR2 sequences are PRHDT and FYEKMQ (reference sequence). The CDR3 extends over 15 amino acids. In DNA, the CDR3 is TGTGCCAGCAGCGCCAAACAGGGATTGAACACTGAAGCTTTCTTT. Translated, it gives CASSAKQGLNTEAFF.

V is TRBV2 and J is TRBJ1-5, with D perhaps TRBD1 (5 bases). The germline gives CDR1 SNHLY, CDR2 FYNNEI. V lost 4 bases, J lost 6 bases, and 16 bases lay in between. The CDR3 spans 15 residues. CDR3 region: CASSGGDQPGQPQHF. CDR3 DNA: TGTGCCAGCAGTGGGGGGGACCAACCAGGTCAGCCCCAGCATTTT.

The gene calls are TRBV7-9 and TRBJ1-2; the match to TRBD1 covers 7 bases. V dropped 1 base and J dropped 5; count of bases not matched to a gene: 4. The CDR3 is 14 amino acids. In germline, CDR1 is SEHNR, CDR2 FQNEAQ (reference sequence). The CDR3 is CASSLDETGYGYTF. CDR3 DNA sequence: TGTGCCAGCAGCTTAGATGAGACAGGGTATGGCTACACCTTC.

This clone was found a few times. V is TRBV24-1 and J is TRBJ2-1, with TRBD2 identical over 11 bases. J lost 3 bases, V lost 7 bases, and 1 base had no gene match. The CDR3 extends over 14 amino acids. From germline, CDR1 is KGHDR and CDR2 SFDVKD. The CDR3 sequence is CATRGTSGYNEQFF. The CDR3 DNA sequence: TGTGCCACCAGGGGGACTAGCGGCTACAATGAGCAGTTCTTC.

The chain carries TRBV21-1 and TRBJ2-1; the table's TRBD2 call for D was not verified on the DNA. TRBV21-1 is a pseudogene. CDR3 length: 17 residues. CDR3 nucleotide sequence: TGTGCCAGCAGCTCAGGGACCTGGGCGGGAGGGTACAATGAGCAGTTCTTC. As protein: CASSSGTWAGGYNEQFF.